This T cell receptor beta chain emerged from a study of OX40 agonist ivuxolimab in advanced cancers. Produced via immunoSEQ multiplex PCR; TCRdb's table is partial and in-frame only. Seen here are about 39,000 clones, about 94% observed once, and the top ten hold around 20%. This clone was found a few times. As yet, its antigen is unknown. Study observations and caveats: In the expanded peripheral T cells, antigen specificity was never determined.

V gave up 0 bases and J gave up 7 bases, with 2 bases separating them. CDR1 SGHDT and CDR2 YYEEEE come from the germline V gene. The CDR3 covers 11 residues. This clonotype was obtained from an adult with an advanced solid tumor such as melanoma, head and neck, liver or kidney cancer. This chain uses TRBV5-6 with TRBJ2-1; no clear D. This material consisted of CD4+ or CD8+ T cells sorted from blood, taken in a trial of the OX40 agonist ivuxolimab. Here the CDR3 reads CASSLGNEQFF. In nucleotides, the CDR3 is TGTGCCAGCAGCTTGGGGAATGAGCAGTTCTTC.